A single sample gave rise to the 20 T cell receptor beta chains below, sequenced in a study of cytomegalovirus exposure and HLA in healthy donors. PCR amplification relied on 60 Vbeta primers (plus 13 Jbeta primers). Produced via immunoSEQ multiplex PCR; TCRdb's table is partial and in-frame only. The sample yields 150,000 to 200,000 clones, approximately 84% seen once. The sequenced material came from PBMCs. The receptors originated from a woman in her fifties or sixties in good health and CMV-seropositive.

This clone has a single count. The rearrangement joins TRBV30 to TRBJ2-7; D is uncertain. The ends were cut back, 0 bases at V and 3 bases at J, with 12 bases in the middle. The germline V gene encodes CDR1 GTSNPN and CDR2 SVGIG (reference sequence). The CDR3 is 14 amino acids. In nucleotides, the CDR3 is TGTGCCTGGAGTGTGGTCCCCACATTCTACGAGCAGTACTTC. The encoded protein is CAWSVVPTFYEQYF. Combining the CDR3 with reference TRBV30 and TRBJ2-7 gives the whole variable domain SQTIHQWPATLVQPVGSPLSLECTVEGTSNPNLYWYRQAAGRGLQLLFYSVGIGQISSEVPQNLSASRPQDRQFILSSKKLLLSDSGFYLCAWSVVPTFYEQYFGPGTRLTVT.

The rearrangement uses TRBV21-1 and TRBJ2-5; TRBD2 is taken as the D call from the table, unchecked against the DNA. TRBV21-1 constitutes a pseudogene. CDR3 length: 14 residues. Here the CDR3 DNA reads TGTGCCAGCAGTAAAACGGCCGGGGTGGAGACCCAGTACTTC. It is translated as CASSKTAGVETQYF.

The chain uses TRBV4-3 and TRBJ2-5, with 10 nucleotides matching TRBD2. This CDR3 has 17 amino acids. Germline V lookup: CDR1 LGHNA, CDR2 YSLEER. V gave up 1 base and J gave up 2 bases; unmatched junction bases: 7. CDR3 sequence: CASSQGYSGGSQETQYF. CDR3 DNA sequence: TGCGCCAGCAGCCAAGGGTATAGCGGGGGGTCGCAAGAGACCCAGTACTTC.

This sequence joins TRBV4-1 and TRBJ2-3; the match to TRBD2 covers 9 bases. V gave up 2 bases and J gave up 4 bases; unmatched junction bases: 7. Germline V lookup: CDR1 MGHRA, CDR2 YSYEKL. The CDR3 loop spans 16 amino acids. In DNA, the CDR3 is TGCGCCAGCAGCCAAAATGGAGCGGGGGGTGCAGATACGCAGTATTTT. This gives the protein CASSQNGAGGADTQYF.

This chain joins TRBV7-8 and TRBJ1-1; the D gene is possibly TRBD1 (5 bases). CDR1 and CDR2 (germline): SGHVS, FQNEAQ. The CDR3 runs 13 residues. The V and J ends lost 5 bases and 1 base respectively, with 8 bases between them. CDR3 amino acids: CASSMQGNTEAFF. The CDR3 nucleotides are TGTGCCAGCAGCATGCAGGGGAACACTGAAGCTTTCTTT.

This clone appeared a few times. J is TRBJ1-2 and V is TRBV5-1; D might be TRBD1 (6 bases). CDR1 SGHRS and CDR2 YFSETQ come from the germline V gene. The CDR3 is 15 amino acids. Trimming pared 4 bases from V and 6 bases from J, leaving 19 bases between. The CDR3 DNA is TGCGCCAGCAGCGTAGGAACCGGGACACGGGATGGCTACACCTTC. As protein: CASSVGTGTRDGYTF.

The V gene is TRBV6-6, the J gene TRBJ1-1; D is ambiguous. V dropped 8 bases and J dropped 0 bases, with 16 bases sitting between them. This CDR3 has 15 amino acids. Per germline, CDR1 MNHNY and CDR2 SVGAGI (reference sequence). The CDR3 DNA sequence: TGTGCCAGCGGAAAACAGACGGCTTTGAACACTGAAGCTTTCTTT. Amino acids: CASGKQTALNTEAFF.

V gene TRBV18 combines with J gene TRBJ2-2, with TRBD1 matching over 10 bases. Trimming at V came to 3 bases and at J to 5 bases, leaving 3 bases not matched to a gene. CDR1 is KGHSH and CDR2 is LQKENI in the germline V gene. The CDR3 sequence is 15 residues long. The CDR3, as DNA: TGTGCCAGCTCACCTCGGACAGGGGGAACCGGGGAGCTGTTTTTT. Translated: CASSPRTGGTGELFF.

CDR3: CASSYPTGQGSEKLFF. The CDR3 DNA sequence: TGTGCCAGCAGTTACCCCACGGGACAGGGTTCCGAAAAACTGTTTTTT. The chain joins TRBV6-6 to TRBJ1-4; 9 nucleotides align to TRBD1. The J segment lost 8 bases and the V segment lost 2 bases, leaving 9 bases of the junction unmatched. CDR3 length: 16 amino acids. Germline lookup yields CDR1 MNHNY and CDR2 SVGAGI (reference sequence).

CDR3 protein: CASSPRGSGDSYEQYF. CDR3 nucleotide sequence: TGCGCCAGCAGCCCCCGTGGGAGCGGGGATTCCTACGAGCAGTACTTC. This chain links TRBV5-1 with TRBJ2-7, with TRBD2 identical over 7 bases. The germline CDR1 and CDR2 sequences are SGHRS and YFSETQ. This CDR3 contains 16 residues. V shed 4 bases, J shed 1 base, and the junction held 11 bases outside the gene matches.

The V and J genes are TRBV10-3 and TRBJ1-4; D is perhaps TRBD1 (5 bases). Germline V gene data show CDR1 as ENHRY and CDR2 as SYGVKD. There are 14 residues in the CDR3. The ends were cut back, 0 bases at V and 10 bases at J, with 12 bases in the middle. CDR3 DNA: TGTGCCATCAGTGAGTCGGAGGGGCGGGGAAAACTGTTTTTT. It is translated as CAISESEGRGKLFF.

This clone was seen a single time. This chain links TRBV5-1 with TRBJ2-3; a weak D match, TRBD2 (5 bases). The V gene lost 3 bases and the J gene lost 4 bases, with 9 bases spanning the gap. The CDR3 sequence is 13 residues long. CDR1 is SGHRS and CDR2 is YFSETQ in the germline V gene. CDR3 nucleotide sequence: TGCGCCAGCAGCTACGGGATGTCAGATACGCAGTATTTT. Its translation is CASSYGMSDTQYF.

The gene calls are TRBV7-2 and TRBJ1-3; D remains unclear. This CDR3 is 14 amino acids long. V was shortened by 5 bases and J by 0 bases, with 8 bases between the two germline ends. Germline lookup yields CDR1 SGHTA and CDR2 FQGNSA. The CDR3, as DNA: TGTGCCAGCAGCCCCGACAACTCTGGAAACACCATATATTTT. Its translation is CASSPDNSGNTIYF.

This clone has a handful of counts. The chain has TRBV6-6 and TRBJ1-4, with 9 bases aligning to TRBD1. Germline loops: CDR1 MNHNY, CDR2 SVGAGI (reference sequence). Germline trimming cut 2 bases from V and 5 bases from J; bases unmatched to any gene: 0. The CDR3 is 14 amino acids. The CDR3 here is CASSYGQGNEKLFF. The DNA of the CDR3 is TGTGCCAGCAGTTACGGACAGGGGAATGAAAAACTGTTTTTT.

The chain couples TRBV18 to TRBJ2-5; D possibly corresponds to TRBD1 (6 bases). Between the trimmed V and J ends, which lost 5 bases and 1 base, there was a span of 11 bases. From germline, CDR1 is KGHSH and CDR2 LQKENI. The length of the CDR3 is 14 residues. The CDR3 here is CASSITGIQETQYF. CDR3 nucleotides: TGTGCCAGCTCAATTACAGGGATCCAAGAGACCCAGTACTTC.

V is TRBV7-2 and J is TRBJ2-1; 10 nucleotides agree with TRBD2. The CDR3 sequence is 14 residues long. Germline lookup yields CDR1 SGHTA and CDR2 FQGNSA. V gave up 4 bases and J gave up 7 bases; unmatched junction bases: 4. The CDR3 nucleotides read TGTGCCAGCAGCTCCGGGACTAGCGCGAATGAGCAGTTCTTC. It translates to CASSSGTSANEQFF.

The J gene is TRBJ2-7, the V gene TRBV7-2; tentative D call: TRBD2 (6 bases). This CDR3 spans 13 amino acids. V shed 5 bases and J shed 1 base, with 9 bases lying between them. CDR1 and CDR2 (germline): SGHTA, FQGNSA. CDR3 sequence: CASSQGGSYEQYF. CDR3 DNA sequence: TGTGCCAGCAGCCAGGGAGGATCCTACGAGCAGTACTTC.

In regard to this clone: This specimen includes other DNA sequences encoding the same CDR3. V is TRBV9 and J is TRBJ2-5; 11 positions agree with TRBD2. Germline values: CDR1 SGDLS, CDR2 YYNGEE. The CDR3 consists of 16 residues. Germline trimming cut 0 bases from V and 2 bases from J; bases unmatched to any gene: 3. The CDR3 DNA reads TGTGCCAGCAGCGTAGCTACTAGCGGGGGACAAGAGACCCAGTACTTC. Protein product: CASSVATSGGQETQYF.

With regard to this clone: An end of the junction differs from the germline gene, which may be a read error. The J gene is TRBJ2-1, the V gene TRBV7-9, with 16 nucleotides matching TRBD2. Germline CDR1 reads SEHNR; CDR2 reads FQNEAQ (reference sequence). The CDR3 totals 18 residues. CDR3 sequence: CSSSTLNPGLAGGVEQFF. The CDR3 DNA reads TGTTCCAGCAGCACTCTCAATCCGGGACTAGCGGGGGGGGTTGAGCAGTTCTTC.

The rearrangement joins TRBV9 to TRBJ2-2; D perhaps matches TRBD2 (5 bases). CDR1 and CDR2 (germline): SGDLS, YYNGEE. V gave up 2 bases and J gave up 4 bases, with 15 bases separating them. This CDR3 is built from 16 residues. CDR3 amino acids: CASSVTWTSVTGELFF. CDR3 nucleotides: TGTGCCAGCAGCGTGACATGGACTTCGGTCACCGGGGAGCTGTTTTTT.